This T cell receptor beta chain was identified in a study of shared clonotypes between healthy human individuals. Sequencing was performed with immunoSEQ multiplex PCR; in TCRdb, only in-frame clones are kept and a portion is missing. The sample carries millions of clones, less than 95% recorded once. CD45RO-negative CD8 cells positively selected for CCR7 made up the naive population, which excluded terminally differentiated effector memory CD45RA+ cells. V was clipped by 2 bases and J by 7 bases, with 13 bases between them. The CDR3 loop spans 14 amino acids. CDR1 and CDR2 from the germline V gene are SGHRS and YFSETQ.

This receptor was taken from a young man in good health. The sample consisted of naive CD8+ T cells sorted from blood. This sequence joins TRBV5-1 and TRBJ2-1, with D possibly TRBD1 on 6 matching bases. The CDR3 DNA follows: TGCGCCAGCAGCTTAGCAGGGGATGTTAATGAGCAGTTCTTC. This sequence encodes CASSLAGDVNEQFF. The whole variable domain, remainder taken from reference TRBV5-1 and TRBJ2-1, is KAGVTQTPRYLIKTRGQQVTLSCSPISGHRSVSWYQQTPGQGLQFLFEYFSETQRNKGNFPGRFSGRQFSNSRSEMNVSTLELGDSALYLCASSLAGDVNEQFFGPGTRLTVL.